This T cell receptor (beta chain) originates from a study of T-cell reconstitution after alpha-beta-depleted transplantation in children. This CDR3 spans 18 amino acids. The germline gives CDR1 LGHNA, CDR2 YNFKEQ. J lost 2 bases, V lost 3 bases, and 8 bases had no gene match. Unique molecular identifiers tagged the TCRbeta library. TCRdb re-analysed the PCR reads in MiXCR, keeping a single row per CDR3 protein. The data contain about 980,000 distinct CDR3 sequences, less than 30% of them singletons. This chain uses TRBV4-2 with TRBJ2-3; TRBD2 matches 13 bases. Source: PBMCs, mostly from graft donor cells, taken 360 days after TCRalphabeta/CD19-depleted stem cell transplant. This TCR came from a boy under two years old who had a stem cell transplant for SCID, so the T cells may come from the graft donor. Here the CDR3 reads CASSQSDGLAGATDTQYF. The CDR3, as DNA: TGTGCCAGCAGCCAGTCTGATGGACTAGCGGGAGCCACAGATACGCAGTATTTT.